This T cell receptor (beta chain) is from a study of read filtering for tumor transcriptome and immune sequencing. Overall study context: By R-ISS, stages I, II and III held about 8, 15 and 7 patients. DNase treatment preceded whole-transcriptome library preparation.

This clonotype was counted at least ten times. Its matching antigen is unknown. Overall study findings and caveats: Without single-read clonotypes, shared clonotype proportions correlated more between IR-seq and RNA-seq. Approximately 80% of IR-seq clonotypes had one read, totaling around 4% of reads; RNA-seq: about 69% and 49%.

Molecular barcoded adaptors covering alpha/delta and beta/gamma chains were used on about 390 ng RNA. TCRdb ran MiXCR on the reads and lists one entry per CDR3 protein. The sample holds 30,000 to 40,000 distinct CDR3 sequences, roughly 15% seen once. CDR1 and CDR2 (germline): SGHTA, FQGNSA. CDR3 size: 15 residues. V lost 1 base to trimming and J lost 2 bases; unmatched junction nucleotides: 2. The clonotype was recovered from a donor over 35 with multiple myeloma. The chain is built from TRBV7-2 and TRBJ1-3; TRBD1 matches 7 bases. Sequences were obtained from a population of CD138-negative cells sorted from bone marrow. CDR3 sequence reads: CASSLDRGTGNTIYF. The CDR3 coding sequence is TGTGCCAGCAGCTTAGACAGGGGAACTGGAAACACCATATATTTT.